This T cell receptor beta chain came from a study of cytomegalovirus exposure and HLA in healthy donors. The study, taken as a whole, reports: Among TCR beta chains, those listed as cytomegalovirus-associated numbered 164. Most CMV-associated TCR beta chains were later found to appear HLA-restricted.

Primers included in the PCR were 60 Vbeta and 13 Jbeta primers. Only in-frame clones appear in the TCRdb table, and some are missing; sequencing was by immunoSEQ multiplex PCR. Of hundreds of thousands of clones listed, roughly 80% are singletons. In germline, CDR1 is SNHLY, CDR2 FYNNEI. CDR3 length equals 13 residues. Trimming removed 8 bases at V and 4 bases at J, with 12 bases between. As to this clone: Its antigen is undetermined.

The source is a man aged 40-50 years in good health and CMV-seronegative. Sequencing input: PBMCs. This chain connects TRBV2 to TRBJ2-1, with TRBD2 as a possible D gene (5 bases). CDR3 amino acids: CASEGGLYNEQFF. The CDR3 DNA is TGTGCCAGCGAGGGCGGGTTGTACAATGAGCAGTTCTTC.